Listed below are T cell receptor beta chains from one sample, sequenced in a study of T-cell memory formation after mild COVID-19. MiXCR, run by TCRdb on the 5' RACE reads, gives a single entry per CDR3 protein. The top ten hold around an eighth of the sample, which has about 470,000 distinct CDR3 sequences, around 27% seen once. Sequences were obtained from PBMCs or a T cell subset sorted from them (not recorded which). The receptor set was obtained from an adult woman who had mild COVID-19 (a few samples of this study predate the infection). Cell type and time point are not known. Both conserved end residues are trimmed from each CDR3. The D gene is left open where the match is weak.

j_gene,v_gene,d_gene,CDR3aa
TRBJ2-3,TRBV4-2,.,ASSQTESRLETDTQY
TRBJ1-5,TRBV29-1,.,SVAGTPNQPQH
TRBJ1-1,TRBV3-1,.,ASSQDPGWNTEAF
TRBJ2-5,TRBV24-1,TRBD2,ATSGGGRALEETQY
TRBJ2-7,TRBV7-9,TRBD2,ASSLAGTSFAEQY
TRBJ2-2,TRBV12-3/TRBV12-4,.,ASSPWTALSFTGELF
TRBJ1-2,TRBV19,TRBD1,ASSTRRDRASGYT
TRBJ1-4,TRBV18,.,ASSPNLGNNEKLF
TRBJ1-2,TRBV6-2/TRBV6-3,.,ASSYSVSDGYT
TRBJ1-2,TRBV9,.,ASSQSGGPYNYGYT
TRBJ2-2,TRBV30,.,AWRPTGELF
TRBJ1-2,TRBV3-1,.,ASSQEGVPNYGYT
TRBJ2-1,TRBV10-2,TRBD2,ASSDSETSVNEQF
TRBJ1-6,TRBV7-8,.,ASSLAGSYNSPLH
TRBJ2-3,TRBV7-9,.,ASSSLRGTTSTDTQY
TRBJ2-7,TRBV6-1,.,ASSRGAGTAHDEQY
TRBJ1-2,TRBV5-1,.,ASSLAGEYGYT
TRBJ2-1,TRBV11-2,TRBD2,ASRELAGPGYNEQF
TRBJ2-1,TRBV11-2,.,ASSLGPRNEQF
TRBJ2-7,TRBV6-5,TRBD1,ASPGTGDYEQY
TRBJ2-6,TRBV12-3/TRBV12-4,.,ASSLPSATGANVLT
TRBJ2-1,TRBV4-3,.,ASSQGPAYNEQF
TRBJ1-5,TRBV12-3/TRBV12-4,.,ASSFRVLGNQPQH
TRBJ2-1,TRBV21-1,.,ASSMESPNEQF
TRBJ2-1,TRBV6-5,.,ASSYISGSENEQF
TRBJ2-7,TRBV6-1,TRBD1,ASSVPGQGAYEQY
TRBJ2-7,TRBV27,.,ASSKGSLKGEQY
TRBJ2-2,TRBV4-1,TRBD2,ASSQGNGASGRANTGELF
TRBJ2-7,TRBV2,TRBD2,ASLAGGIYEQY
TRBJ2-1,TRBV19,TRBD2,ASSIPLAGRYNEQF
TRBJ2-7,TRBV20-1,TRBD2,SALPGGLVYEQY
TRBJ2-4,TRBV5-1,TRBD1,ASSLVRGLP
TRBJ2-1,TRBV14,.,ASSQVRGAGNEQF
TRBJ2-3,TRBV20-1,.,SASVGGAGTDTQY
TRBJ2-6,TRBV5-6,TRBD2,ASSLVAGPLSSGANVLT
TRBJ2-3,TRBV20-1,.,SARDLQTLASMVADTQY
TRBJ1-3,TRBV7-9,.,ASSTQGYGGNTIY
TRBJ2-3,TRBV7-2,TRBD2,ASSSRRGGITDTQY
TRBJ2-2,TRBV30,TRBD1,AWSVGTGSGELF
TRBJ2-5,TRBV3-1,TRBD2,ASSQAYGLAGGTQETQY
TRBJ2-5,TRBV5-1,.,ASSFRPPPETQY
TRBJ2-5,TRBV12-3/TRBV12-4,.,ASSVGVWGETQY
TRBJ2-2,TRBV3-1,TRBD1,ASSQGGGQPLTGELF
TRBJ1-1,TRBV9,TRBD1,ASSGQGSNTEAF
TRBJ2-3,TRBV29-1,TRBD1,STKPGQGTDTQY
TRBJ1-1,TRBV12-3/TRBV12-4,.,ASSPDRAMNTEAF
TRBJ2-1,TRBV24-1,.,ATSGVDGRSYNEQF
TRBJ1-1,TRBV12-3/TRBV12-4,.,ASSLQPVEAF
TRBJ2-1,TRBV6-6,TRBD1,ASSPTGAEQF
TRBJ2-7,TRBV5-6,TRBD2,ASSRGGREQY
TRBJ1-1,TRBV4-3,.,ASSQERGNFAGDTEAF
TRBJ1-1,TRBV10-3,.,AISQRQVSGTEAF
TRBJ2-7,TRBV15,.,ATSRAGDWSRGYEQY